The 5 T cell receptor beta chains presented below share a single source sample, sequenced in a study of T cell responses to AZD1222 COVID-19 vaccine. The data were produced by immunoSEQ multiplex PCR, yet TCRdb's version contains in-frame clones alone and is incomplete. This sample has about 180,000 clones; roughly 91% occur once, and the top ten carry under 1.1%. The sample in question was peripheral blood, obtained 28 days after the second dose of the MenACWY control vaccine. The receptors were sampled from an adult who received the MenACWY meningococcal vaccine as a control.

The chain links TRBV25-1 to TRBJ1-5; 7 bases are shared with TRBD1. This CDR3 is built from 14 residues. J lost 1 base, V lost 6 bases, and 3 bases had no gene match. The V gene's germline CDR1 is MGHDK and CDR2 SYGVNS. The CDR3 DNA reads as TGTGCCAGCAGAGGACAGGCCAGCAATCAGCCCCAGCATTTT. This translates into CASRGQASNQPQHF.

The genes are TRBV4-3 and TRBJ1-6, with D hard to call. V was cut by 1 base and J by 6 bases, with 10 bases left in between. This CDR3 comprises 15 residues. The germline V gene encodes CDR1 LGHNA and CDR2 YSLEER. This CDR3 is CASSQVDSSNSPLHF. CDR3 nucleotides: TGCGCCAGCAGCCAAGTGGATTCCAGTAATTCACCCCTCCACTTT.

This clone was counted once. The gene calls are TRBV5-1 and TRBJ2-3; D possibly corresponds to TRBD2 (6 bases). This CDR3 has 18 residues. The V and J ends lost 3 bases and 3 bases respectively, with 23 bases between them. Germline values: CDR1 SGHRS, CDR2 YFSETQ. The CDR3 sequence: CASSSDGPLGGGTDTQYF. Written as DNA, the CDR3 is TGCGCCAGCAGCTCCGATGGGCCCCTGGGGGGTGGGACAGATACGCAGTATTTT.

The CDR3 coding sequence is TGTGCCTGGAGTGTGGGGGCCGGTTCGGGATCACCCCTCCACTTT. As protein: CAWSVGAGSGSPLHF. The chain uses TRBV30 and TRBJ1-6; D possibly corresponds to TRBD1 (6 bases). The CDR3 length is 15 residues. Trimming pared 0 bases from V and 10 bases from J, leaving 16 bases between. Germline CDR1 and CDR2: GTSNPN and SVGIG (reference sequence).

V and J are TRBV7-9 and TRBJ1-1; TRBD1 matches 7 bases. V shed 3 bases, J shed 3 bases, and the junction held 7 bases outside the gene matches. This CDR3 has 15 residues. Germline CDR1 is SEHNR and CDR2 is FQNEAQ (reference sequence). DNA of the CDR3: TGTGCCAGCAGCTTGAAGGGGGCGATAGACACTGAAGCTTTCTTT. Translated, it gives CASSLKGAIDTEAFF.